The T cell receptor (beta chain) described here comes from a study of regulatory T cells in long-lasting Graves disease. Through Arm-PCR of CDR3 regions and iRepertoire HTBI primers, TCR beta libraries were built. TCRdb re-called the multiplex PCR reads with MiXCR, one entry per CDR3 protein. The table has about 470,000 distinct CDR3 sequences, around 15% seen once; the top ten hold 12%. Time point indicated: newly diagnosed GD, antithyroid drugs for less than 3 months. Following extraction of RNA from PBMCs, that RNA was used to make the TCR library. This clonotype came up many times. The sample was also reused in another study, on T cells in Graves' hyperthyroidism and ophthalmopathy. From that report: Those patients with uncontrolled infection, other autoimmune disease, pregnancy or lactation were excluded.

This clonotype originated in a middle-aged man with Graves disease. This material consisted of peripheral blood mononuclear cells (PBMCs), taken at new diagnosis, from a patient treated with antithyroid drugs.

The CDR3 here is CASSLDSGQVYNEQFF. CDR3 DNA sequence: TGTGCCAGCAGCTTAGATTCGGGACAGGTGTACAATGAGCAGTTCTTC. This chain connects TRBV11-3 to TRBJ2-1; 8 nucleotides agree with TRBD1. The CDR3 loop spans 16 amino acids. The germline CDR1 and CDR2 sequences are SGHNT and YENEEA. The ends lost 0 bases at V and 4 bases at J; junction bases unmatched: 5.